The next 9 T cell receptor beta chains were all read from a single sample in a study of T cell responses to AZD1222 COVID-19 vaccine. Assay used: immunoSEQ multiplex PCR; TCRdb lists only in-frame clones, some missing. There are under 150,000 clones in the sample; about nine tenths occur only once, and approximately 7.6% lies in the top ten. The sample in question was peripheral blood, obtained on day 0 of AZD1222 vaccination. The receptors originated from an adult in good health.

The chain joins TRBV30 to TRBJ1-4, with TRBD1 matching over 8 bases. The ends lost 5 bases at V and 8 bases at J; junction bases unmatched: 10. Germline assignment: CDR1 GTSNPN and CDR2 SVGIG (reference sequence). The CDR3 contains 14 residues. For the CDR3, the DNA is TGTGCCTGGGGAACAGGACAGGGAGGGGAAAAACTGTTTTTT. It specifies CAWGTGQGGEKLFF.

This sequence joins TRBV9 and TRBJ2-1; the match to TRBD2 covers 7 bases. Germline CDR1 reads SGDLS; CDR2 reads YYNGEE. The J segment lost 3 bases and the V segment lost 5 bases, leaving 11 bases of the junction unmatched. This CDR3 has 16 residues. CDR3 coding DNA: TGTGCCAGCAGTGGTAGCGGGCTAGCGCACTACAATGAGCAGTTCTTC. Protein sequence: CASSGSGLAHYNEQFF.

The chain joins TRBV15 to TRBJ1-2, with a weak D call TRBD1 (5 bases). The V end lost 5 bases, the J end lost 4 bases, and 14 bases lay between the germline ends. The CDR3 totals 14 residues. The germline V gene has CDR1 LNHNV and CDR2 YYDKDF (reference sequence). The CDR3 DNA sequence: TGTGCCACCAGCGGGGGGGGACCAATCTATGGCTACACCTTC. Its translation: CATSGGGPIYGYTF.

The chain carries TRBV11-2 and TRBJ2-1; D perhaps matches TRBD2 (5 bases). CDR3 length: 17 amino acids. With 5 bases removed from V and 0 bases from J, the gap between germline ends came to 17 bases. CDR1 and CDR2 (germline): SGHAT, FQNNGV. CDR3: CASSPGSRSGSYNEQFF. Here the CDR3 DNA reads TGTGCCAGCAGCCCGGGGTCGAGGAGCGGCTCCTACAATGAGCAGTTCTTC.

The chain carries TRBV27 and TRBJ2-1; 11 bases match TRBD2. Per germline, CDR1 MNHEY and CDR2 SMNVEV (reference sequence). There are 16 residues in the CDR3. Trimming removed 7 bases from V and 0 bases from J; junction bases left unmatched: 5. Here the CDR3 DNA reads TGTGCCAGCACCAGACTAGCGGGGAGCTCCTACAATGAGCAGTTCTTC. Protein: CASTRLAGSSYNEQFF.

The chain carries TRBV12-5 and TRBJ2-3; 10 nucleotides agree with TRBD2. This CDR3 has 16 residues. Per the germline V gene, CDR1 is LGHNT and CDR2 is FRNRAP. After removal of 0 bases from V and 1 base from J, the junction contained 1 base not matched to a gene. This CDR3 reads CASGLVLAGGTDTQYF. The CDR3 DNA sequence: TGTGCTAGTGGTTTGGTCCTAGCGGGAGGCACAGATACGCAGTATTTT.

The chain is built from TRBV29-1 and TRBJ2-1; TRBD1 is a possible D gene (6 bases). Germline CDR1 is SQVTM and CDR2 is ANQGSEA. The CDR3 loop spans 15 amino acids. V gave up 6 bases and J gave up 7 bases, with 22 bases separating them. CDR3 in DNA: TGCAGCGTCGTTAACAGGGACATCGCTTTAAATGAGCAGTTCTTC. As protein: CSVVNRDIALNEQFF.

This chain links TRBV18 with TRBJ2-2; possible D gene TRBD1, 6 bases. In germline, CDR1 is KGHSH, CDR2 LQKENI. This CDR3 has 15 residues. Trimming left V 6 bases short and J 6 bases short, with 17 bases between. This CDR3 is CASSPQDGTPGELFF. CDR3 in DNA: TGTGCCAGCTCTCCTCAGGACGGGACACCCGGGGAGCTGTTTTTT. Full variable domain (missing parts from reference TRBV18 and TRBJ2-2): NAGVMQNPRHLVRRRGQEARLRCSPMKGHSHVYWYRQLPEEGLKFMVYLQKENIIDESGMPKERFSAEFPKEGPSILRIQQVVRGDSAAYFCASSPQDGTPGELFFGEGSRLTVL.

The J gene is TRBJ1-2, the V gene TRBV4-2; D unclear. V shed 7 bases and J shed 0 bases, with 15 bases lying between them. CDR1 LGHNA and CDR2 YNFKEQ come from the germline V gene. The CDR3 is made up of 15 amino acids. As DNA, the CDR3 is TGTGCCAGCACACCGGGCGGCCCAGCTAACTATGGCTACACCTTC. Its translation: CASTPGGPANYGYTF.